Listed below are T cell receptor beta chains from one sample, sequenced in a study of graft-versus-host responses after intestinal transplantation. Here immunoSEQ multiplex PCR was the method, and the copy in TCRdb shows in-frame clones only, minus some. This sample has approximately 12,000 clones; about 80% occur once, and the top ten carry 10%. Sample: ileum tissue, taken 23 days after intestinal transplant. These receptors were taken from a human patient who received an intestinal transplant, so some T cells may come from the graft donor. Each CDR3 is given with its conserved first and last residue. Fields, in order: D gene, CDR3 length, J gene, clone size, V gene, CDR3 protein, CDR3 DNA. D genes are given only for firm matches. Clone sizes are given selectively: once, few, many, or a class where the clone is expanded.

d_call: NA; cdr3_length: 15; j_call: TRBJ1-1; clone_size: NA; v_call: TRBV6-5; cdr3_aa: CASSTWGTANTEAFF; cdr3_nt: TGTGCCAGCAGTACATGGGGGACGGCGAACACTGAAGCTTTCTTT
d_call: TRBD1; cdr3_length: 12; j_call: TRBJ1-1; clone_size: NA; v_call: TRBV25-1; cdr3_aa: CASTRQGDEAFF; cdr3_nt: TGTGCCAGCACTAGACAGGGCGATGAAGCTTTCTTT
d_call: NA; cdr3_length: 15; j_call: TRBJ2-1; clone_size: once; v_call: TRBV11-3; cdr3_aa: CASALNGIASDEQFF; cdr3_nt: TGTGCCAGCGCACTCAATGGGATAGCGTCTGATGAGCAGTTCTTC
d_call: TRBD1; cdr3_length: 13; j_call: TRBJ1-2; clone_size: NA; v_call: TRBV4-2; cdr3_aa: CASSPGTGRGYTF; cdr3_nt: TGTGCCAGCAGCCCCGGGACAGGACGAGGCTACACCTTC
d_call: NA; cdr3_length: 14; j_call: TRBJ2-3; clone_size: NA; v_call: TRBV28; cdr3_aa: CASREGSFTDTQYF; cdr3_nt: TGTGCCAGCAGAGAGGGATCTTTCACAGATACGCAGTATTTT
d_call: NA; cdr3_length: 15; j_call: TRBJ1-5; clone_size: NA; v_call: TRBV7-6; cdr3_aa: CASSLYMGPNQPQHF; cdr3_nt: TGTGCCAGCAGCTTATATATGGGGCCCAATCAGCCCCAGCATTTT
d_call: TRBD1; cdr3_length: 14; j_call: TRBJ2-7; clone_size: NA; v_call: TRBV25-1; cdr3_aa: CASSGRTGDYEQYF; cdr3_nt: TGTGCCAGCAGTGGAAGGACAGGAGACTACGAGCAGTACTTC
d_call: TRBD1; cdr3_length: 13; j_call: TRBJ1-4; clone_size: NA; v_call: TRBV19; cdr3_aa: CASSTGGYEKLFF; cdr3_nt: TGTGCCAGTAGTACAGGGGGCTATGAAAAACTGTTTTTT
d_call: NA; cdr3_length: 15; j_call: TRBJ1-5; clone_size: NA; v_call: TRBV5-5; cdr3_aa: CASSSLGGNGQPQHF; cdr3_nt: TGTGCCAGCAGCTCCCTCGGGGGCAATGGGCAGCCCCAGCATTTT
d_call: NA; cdr3_length: 15; j_call: TRBJ1-1; clone_size: once; v_call: TRBV4-1; cdr3_aa: CASSQEPASNTEAFF; cdr3_nt: TGCGCCAGCAGCCAAGAACCGGCGTCGAACACTGAAGCTTTCTTT
d_call: NA; cdr3_length: 13; j_call: TRBJ2-3; clone_size: NA; v_call: TRBV4-1; cdr3_aa: CASSHSSTDTQYF; cdr3_nt: TGCGCCAGCAGCCACTCGAGCACAGATACGCAGTATTTT
d_call: NA; cdr3_length: 15; j_call: TRBJ2-2; clone_size: NA; v_call: TRBV5-1; cdr3_aa: CASSGMGVNTGELFF; cdr3_nt: TGCGCCAGCAGCGGGATGGGGGTGAACACCGGGGAGCTGTTTTTT
d_call: NA; cdr3_length: 16; j_call: TRBJ2-1; clone_size: NA; v_call: TRBV10-1; cdr3_aa: CASSEGQGRSHNEQFF; cdr3_nt: TGCGCCAGCAGTGAGGGCCAGGGGAGGTCTCACAATGAGCAGTTCTTC
d_call: NA; cdr3_length: 13; j_call: TRBJ2-1; clone_size: few; v_call: TRBV28; cdr3_aa: CASSLTRGNEQFF; cdr3_nt: TGTGCCAGCAGTTTGACTAGGGGCAATGAGCAGTTCTTC
d_call: NA; cdr3_length: 14; j_call: TRBJ2-7; clone_size: NA; v_call: TRBV4-3; cdr3_aa: CASSRGTNSYEQYF; cdr3_nt: TGCGCCAGCAGCCGGGGGACAAACTCCTACGAGCAGTACTTC
d_call: TRBD1; cdr3_length: 14; j_call: TRBJ1-2; clone_size: NA; v_call: TRBV2; cdr3_aa: CASRVTGPSYGYTF; cdr3_nt: TGTGCCAGCAGGGTGACAGGGCCCTCCTATGGCTACACCTTC
d_call: NA; cdr3_length: 16; j_call: TRBJ1-4; clone_size: NA; v_call: TRBV5-8; cdr3_aa: CASSFTGDRWREKLFF; cdr3_nt: TGTGCCAGCAGCTTTACTGGTGACAGGTGGCGTGAAAAACTGTTTTTT
d_call: TRBD2; cdr3_length: 15; j_call: TRBJ2-5; clone_size: NA; v_call: TRBV6-1; cdr3_aa: CASSGLAGGQETQYF; cdr3_nt: TGTGCCAGCAGTGGACTAGCGGGAGGGCAAGAGACCCAGTACTTC
d_call: TRBD2; cdr3_length: 13; j_call: TRBJ2-1; clone_size: NA; v_call: TRBV7-3; cdr3_aa: CASSLSGSNEQFF; cdr3_nt: TGTGCCAGCAGCCTCAGCGGGAGTAATGAGCAGTTCTTC
d_call: NA; cdr3_length: 15; j_call: TRBJ2-1; clone_size: once; v_call: TRBV28; cdr3_aa: CASRPRLARVDEQFF; cdr3_nt: TGTGCCAGCAGGCCCCGGCTAGCCCGGGTGGATGAGCAGTTCTTC
d_call: NA; cdr3_length: 13; j_call: TRBJ1-1; clone_size: NA; v_call: TRBV27; cdr3_aa: CASSPPGQTEAFF; cdr3_nt: TGTGCCAGCAGCCCACCTGGACAAACTGAAGCTTTCTTT
d_call: NA; cdr3_length: 13; j_call: TRBJ1-4; clone_size: NA; v_call: TRBV30; cdr3_aa: CAWTLNNWKKLFF; cdr3_nt: TGTGCCTGGACACTCAACAACTGGAAAAAACTGTTTTTT
d_call: NA; cdr3_length: 13; j_call: TRBJ2-1; clone_size: NA; v_call: TRBV6-1; cdr3_aa: CAGTQSPYNEQFF; cdr3_nt: TGTGCCGGCACCCAATCCCCCTACAATGAGCAGTTCTTC
d_call: NA; cdr3_length: 14; j_call: TRBJ2-7; clone_size: NA; v_call: TRBV9; cdr3_aa: CASSVGDLSYEQYF; cdr3_nt: TGTGCCAGCAGCGTAGGGGACCTTTCCTACGAGCAGTACTTC
d_call: NA; cdr3_length: 17; j_call: TRBJ2-4; clone_size: NA; v_call: TRBV4-2; cdr3_aa: CASSPPQERGAKNIQYF; cdr3_nt: TGTGCCAGCAGCCCCCCCCAGGAGCGAGGGGCCAAAAACATTCAGTACTTC
d_call: TRBD2; cdr3_length: 15; j_call: TRBJ2-3; clone_size: NA; v_call: TRBV6-5; cdr3_aa: CATGTSGIGGDTQYF; cdr3_nt: TGTGCCACCGGGACTAGCGGGATAGGAGGAGATACGCAGTATTTT
d_call: NA; cdr3_length: 15; j_call: TRBJ2-3; clone_size: NA; v_call: TRBV7-3; cdr3_aa: CASSLVGSSTDTQYF; cdr3_nt: TGTGCCAGCAGCTTGGTGGGATCTAGCACAGATACGCAGTATTTT
d_call: TRBD2; cdr3_length: 15; j_call: TRBJ2-1; clone_size: NA; v_call: TRBV4-1; cdr3_aa: CASSQVAGGWDEQFF; cdr3_nt: TGCGCCAGCAGCCAAGTTGCGGGAGGGTGGGATGAGCAGTTCTTC
d_call: TRBD1; cdr3_length: 14; j_call: TRBJ1-1; clone_size: once; v_call: TRBV5-1; cdr3_aa: CASSFRQGGTEAFF; cdr3_nt: TGCGCCAGCAGCTTTCGACAGGGGGGGACTGAAGCTTTCTTT
d_call: NA; cdr3_length: 12; j_call: TRBJ2-1; clone_size: NA; v_call: TRBV11-1; cdr3_aa: CASSLIGGEQFF; cdr3_nt: TGTGCCAGCAGCTTGATAGGTGGTGAGCAGTTCTTC
d_call: NA; cdr3_length: 17; j_call: TRBJ1-2; clone_size: NA; v_call: TRBV5-6; cdr3_aa: CASSLGFLMTEGYGYTF; cdr3_nt: TGTGCCAGCAGCTTAGGCTTCCTTATGACAGAGGGATATGGCTACACCTTC
d_call: NA; cdr3_length: 15; j_call: TRBJ2-7; clone_size: NA; v_call: TRBV6-1; cdr3_aa: CASSTNRERAYEQYF; cdr3_nt: TGTGCCAGCAGTACAAACCGGGAGCGGGCTTACGAGCAGTACTTC
d_call: NA; cdr3_length: 14; j_call: TRBJ1-2; clone_size: NA; v_call: TRBV4-1; cdr3_aa: CASSQLRAGDGYTF; cdr3_nt: TGCGCCAGCAGCCAACTTAGGGCAGGGGATGGCTACACCTTC
d_call: TRBD2; cdr3_length: 14; j_call: TRBJ2-1; clone_size: NA; v_call: TRBV6-8; cdr3_aa: CASSFLAGDNEQFF; cdr3_nt: TGTGCCAGCAGTTTTCTAGCGGGGGACAATGAGCAGTTCTTC
d_call: NA; cdr3_length: 12; j_call: TRBJ1-4; clone_size: NA; v_call: TRBV28; cdr3_aa: CASSLGGEKLFF; cdr3_nt: TGTGCCAGCAGTTTGGGTGGCGAAAAACTGTTTTTT
d_call: TRBD2; cdr3_length: 15; j_call: TRBJ2-7; clone_size: NA; v_call: TRBV28; cdr3_aa: CASSLIASGSYEQYF; cdr3_nt: TGTGCCAGCAGTTTAATTGCTAGCGGCTCCTACGAGCAGTACTTC
d_call: TRBD2; cdr3_length: 14; j_call: TRBJ2-7; clone_size: NA; v_call: TRBV28; cdr3_aa: CASSLSGSRGEQYF; cdr3_nt: TGTGCCAGCAGCCTTAGCGGGAGCAGGGGCGAGCAGTACTTC
d_call: NA; cdr3_length: 14; j_call: TRBJ2-1; clone_size: few; v_call: TRBV7-2; cdr3_aa: CASSLIPVYNEQFF; cdr3_nt: TGTGCCAGCAGCTTGATTCCGGTTTACAATGAGCAGTTCTTC
d_call: NA; cdr3_length: 16; j_call: TRBJ2-5; clone_size: few; v_call: TRBV27; cdr3_aa: CASSHSETQSWETQYF; cdr3_nt: TGTGCCAGCAGTCACTCGGAAACTCAAAGCTGGGAGACCCAGTACTTC
d_call: NA; cdr3_length: 12; j_call: TRBJ1-1; clone_size: NA; v_call: TRBV25-1; cdr3_aa: CASSEGNTEAFF; cdr3_nt: TGTGCCAGCAGTGAGGGGAACACTGAAGCTTTCTTT
d_call: NA; cdr3_length: 15; j_call: TRBJ1-5; clone_size: NA; v_call: TRBV4-3; cdr3_aa: CASSQEWGPSQPQHF; cdr3_nt: TGCGCCAGCAGCCAAGAATGGGGGCCGAGCCAGCCCCAGCATTTT
d_call: TRBD1; cdr3_length: 16; j_call: TRBJ2-7; clone_size: NA; v_call: TRBV7-9; cdr3_aa: CASSFFLGTEFYEQYF; cdr3_nt: TGTGCCAGCAGCTTTTTCTTAGGGACAGAATTTTACGAGCAGTACTTC
d_call: TRBD1; cdr3_length: 17; j_call: TRBJ2-3; clone_size: NA; v_call: TRBV5-1; cdr3_aa: CASSEPGQRPSTDTQYF; cdr3_nt: TGCGCCAGCAGCGAACCGGGACAGAGACCTAGCACAGATACGCAGTATTTT
d_call: NA; cdr3_length: 11; j_call: TRBJ1-2; clone_size: NA; v_call: TRBV6-6; cdr3_aa: CASGLVAGYTF; cdr3_nt: TGTGCCAGCGGGTTAGTAGCAGGCTACACCTTC
d_call: NA; cdr3_length: 14; j_call: TRBJ2-7; clone_size: NA; v_call: TRBV14; cdr3_aa: CASSQRAGFNEQYF; cdr3_nt: TGTGCCAGCAGCCAACGCGCCGGCTTCAACGAGCAGTACTTC
d_call: TRBD1; cdr3_length: 11; j_call: TRBJ2-7; clone_size: NA; v_call: TRBV7-9; cdr3_aa: CASSSGGEQYF; cdr3_nt: TGTGCCAGCAGCTCAGGGGGCGAGCAGTACTTC
d_call: TRBD2; cdr3_length: 17; j_call: TRBJ2-2; clone_size: NA; v_call: TRBV15; cdr3_aa: CATSRDRLAANTGELFF; cdr3_nt: TGTGCCACCAGCAGAGATCGTCTAGCGGCGAACACCGGGGAGCTGTTTTTT
d_call: NA; cdr3_length: 14; j_call: TRBJ2-5; clone_size: NA; v_call: TRBV7-9; cdr3_aa: CASSLRRRGETQYF; cdr3_nt: TGTGCCAGCAGCTTACGCAGGCGGGGAGAGACCCAGTACTTC
d_call: TRBD2; cdr3_length: 16; j_call: TRBJ2-7; clone_size: NA; v_call: TRBV4-1; cdr3_aa: CASSQDRREWSYEQYF; cdr3_nt: TGCGCCAGCAGCCAAGATAGGCGGGAGTGGTCCTACGAGCAGTACTTC
d_call: TRBD1; cdr3_length: 13; j_call: TRBJ1-6; clone_size: few; v_call: TRBV4-1; cdr3_aa: CASSHDRASPLHF; cdr3_nt: TGCGCCAGCAGCCACGACAGGGCCTCACCCCTCCACTTT
d_call: TRBD1; cdr3_length: 17; j_call: TRBJ1-6; clone_size: NA; v_call: TRBV7-9; cdr3_aa: CASSNLSDRGLRSPLHF; cdr3_nt: TGTGCCAGCAGCAACCTTTCAGACAGGGGGCTGAGATCACCCCTCCACTTT
d_call: NA; cdr3_length: 17; j_call: TRBJ1-5; clone_size: NA; v_call: TRBV28; cdr3_aa: CASSLIPPPALNQPQHF; cdr3_nt: TGTGCCAGCAGTTTAATTCCCCCGCCAGCCCTCAATCAGCCCCAGCATTTT
d_call: NA; cdr3_length: 15; j_call: TRBJ2-5; clone_size: NA; v_call: TRBV4-1; cdr3_aa: CASSHRGSEEETQYF; cdr3_nt: TGCGCCAGCAGCCATAGGGGTAGTGAGGAGGAGACCCAGTACTTC
d_call: NA; cdr3_length: 13; j_call: TRBJ2-2; clone_size: few; v_call: TRBV28; cdr3_aa: CASSFTNTGELFF; cdr3_nt: TGTGCCAGCAGTTTTACGAACACCGGGGAGCTGTTTTTT
d_call: TRBD2; cdr3_length: 18; j_call: TRBJ2-2; clone_size: NA; v_call: TRBV7-3; cdr3_aa: CASSLRSGTSGNTGELFF; cdr3_nt: TGTGCCAGCAGCTTAAGGTCCGGGACTAGCGGGAACACCGGGGAGCTGTTTTTT
d_call: NA; cdr3_length: 15; j_call: TRBJ2-2; clone_size: once; v_call: TRBV27; cdr3_aa: CASSFSQGGGGELFF; cdr3_nt: TGTGCCAGCAGTTTTTCACAGGGAGGGGGCGGGGAGCTGTTTTTT
d_call: NA; cdr3_length: 18; j_call: TRBJ2-1; clone_size: NA; v_call: TRBV28; cdr3_aa: CASSLHPRDLSSYNEQFF; cdr3_nt: TGTGCCAGCAGTTTGCATCCCAGGGATCTAAGCTCCTACAATGAGCAGTTCTTC
d_call: NA; cdr3_length: 14; j_call: TRBJ2-7; clone_size: NA; v_call: TRBV5-6; cdr3_aa: CASTGTPQEVPEYF; cdr3_nt: TGTGCCAGCACCGGGACACCTCAAGAGGTTCCGGAGTACTTC
d_call: TRBD2; cdr3_length: 17; j_call: TRBJ2-7; clone_size: NA; v_call: TRBV7-2; cdr3_aa: CASSLKAGGPSSYEQYF; cdr3_nt: TGTGCCAGCAGCTTAAAAGCGGGAGGGCCTAGCTCCTACGAGCAGTACTTC